One sample yielded the 32 T cell receptor beta chains listed below, sequenced in a study of T cell responses to AZD1222 COVID-19 vaccine. Profiled with immunoSEQ multiplex PCR; TCRdb holds only in-frame clones, not every one. Among fewer than 200,000 clones listed, roughly 92% were seen once. The specimen was peripheral blood, collected on day 0 of AZD1222 vaccination. The receptors were gathered from an adult in good health.

V usage is TRBV6-5 and J usage is TRBJ1-1; D might be TRBD1 (6 bases). This CDR3 is 14 amino acids long. Trimming shortened V by 2 bases and J by 3 bases, and 10 bases separated the two germline ends. Germline V lookup: CDR1 MNHEY, CDR2 SVGAGI. CDR3 nucleotide sequence: TGTGCCAGCAGTTACGGGGGGCCGGACACTGAAGCTTTCTTT. Protein: CASSYGGPDTEAFF.

The gene calls are TRBV7-8 and TRBJ2-7; 13 bases fit TRBD2. Trimming cost V 4 bases and J 4 bases; bases outside gene matches: 13. Germline V gene data show CDR1 as SGHVS and CDR2 as FQNEAQ. The CDR3 sequence is 18 residues long. In nucleotides, the CDR3 is TGTGCCAGCAGCTCGTTAATTACCGGGACTAGCGGGATATACGAGCAGTACTTC. Its protein is CASSSLITGTSGIYEQYF.

V is TRBV10-1 and J is TRBJ2-3; D is unclear. Trimming cost V 3 bases and J 2 bases, with 9 bases left between them. Germline V gene lookup returns CDR1 WNHNN and CDR2 SYGVQD (reference sequence). The CDR3 is made up of 14 amino acids. Here the CDR3 DNA reads TGCGCCAGCAGTGATTCCCAACACACAGATACGCAGTATTTT. This sequence encodes CASSDSQHTDTQYF.

The chain employs TRBV4-1 and TRBJ1-2; 11 bases map to TRBD1. J gave up 7 bases and V 1 base, and 5 bases lay outside the gene matches. The CDR3 totals 15 residues. From germline, CDR1 is MGHRA and CDR2 YSYEKL. The CDR3 reads CASSQAGQGARGYTF. CDR3 nucleotides: TGCGCCAGCAGCCAAGCCGGACAGGGGGCGCGTGGCTACACCTTC.

The chain employs TRBV5-8 and TRBJ2-5; weak D call: TRBD2 (5 bases). Germline CDR1 SGHTS, CDR2 YDEGEE. The length of the CDR3 is 14 residues. The V end was cut by 0 bases, the J end by 5 bases, with 11 bases between. CDR3 region: CASSLEFQRETQYF. The CDR3 DNA reads TGTGCCAGCAGCTTGGAGTTCCAGCGGGAGACCCAGTACTTC. Full variable domain (remainder filled in from reference TRBV5-8 and TRBJ2-5): EAGVTQSPTHLIKTRGQQATLRCSPISGHTSVYWYQQALGLGLQFLLWYDEGEERNRGNFPPRFSGRQFPNYSSELNVNALELEDSALYLCASSLEFQRETQYFGPGTRLLVL.

The chain joins TRBV7-6 to TRBJ2-1; D possibly corresponds to TRBD1 (7 bases). This CDR3 has 16 residues. V shed 5 bases and J shed 2 bases, with 16 bases lying between them. Germline V gene lookup returns CDR1 SGHVS and CDR2 FNYEAQ. This CDR3 is CASSPLEGATYNEQFF. CDR3 in DNA: TGTGCCAGCAGCCCCCTGGAGGGGGCAACCTACAATGAGCAGTTCTTC.

This chain's CDR3 is CAWSGGTNEKLFF. The CDR3 bases are TGTGCCTGGAGTGGAGGGACTAATGAAAAACTGTTTTTT. J is TRBJ1-4 and V is TRBV30; D not certain. The length of the CDR3 is 13 residues. Looked up from germline, CDR1 is GTSNPN and CDR2 is SVGIG (reference sequence). V dropped 1 base and J dropped 2 bases, with 5 bases sitting between them.

This chain connects TRBV11-2 to TRBJ1-3, with D uncertain. Germline CDR1 and CDR2: SGHAT and FQNNGV. With 2 bases removed from V and 3 bases from J, the gap between germline ends came to 5 bases. This CDR3 is built from 13 residues. This CDR3 reads CASSLNSGNTIYF. Written as DNA, the CDR3 is TGTGCCAGCAGCTTAAATAGTGGAAACACCATATATTTT.

V gene TRBV19 combines with J gene TRBJ1-5, with unresolved D. Trimming took off 0 bases at V and 5 bases at J, with 11 bases between the two ends. The CDR3 is made up of 15 amino acids. The germline gives CDR1 LNHDA, CDR2 SQIVND (reference sequence). The CDR3 nucleotides are TGTGCCAGTAGTATAGATCTGGCCGCTCATCAGCCCCAGCATTTT. Translation gives CASSIDLAAHQPQHF. The whole variable domain, filled in from reference TRBV19 and TRBJ1-5, reads DGGITQSPKYLFRKEGQNVTLSCEQNLNHDAMYWYRQDPGQGLRLIYYSQIVNDFQKGDIAEGYSVSREKKESFPLTVTSAQKNPTAFYLCASSIDLAAHQPQHFGDGTRLSIL.

V gene TRBV7-9 combines with J gene TRBJ2-3; D may be TRBD1 or TRBD2 (5 bases each). From germline, CDR1 is SEHNR and CDR2 FQNEAQ (reference sequence). This CDR3 is 14 amino acids long. V was cut by 3 bases and J by 4 bases, with 11 bases left in between. For the CDR3, the DNA is TGTGCCAGCAGCTTGCCCCGGGGCCCAGATACGCAGTATTTT. As protein: CASSLPRGPDTQYF.

The chain links TRBV6-5 to TRBJ1-3; weak D call: TRBD1 (5 bases). The CDR3 loop spans 15 amino acids. Trimming cost V 5 bases and J 1 base, with 12 bases left between them. Germline CDR1 MNHEY, CDR2 SVGAGI. The CDR3 sequence is CASSPEWGSGNTIYF. The CDR3, as DNA: TGTGCCAGCAGTCCCGAATGGGGGTCTGGAAACACCATATATTTT.

The chain joins TRBV3-1 (or the pseudogene TRBV3-2) to TRBJ1-1; no definite D call. The CDR3 has 14 residues. From germline, CDR1 is LGHDT and CDR2 YNNKEL (reference sequence). The germline V and J ends were trimmed by 3 bases and 2 bases, with 10 bases remaining between them. CDR3 sequence: CASSHRRANTEAFF. The CDR3 DNA reads TGTGCCAGCAGCCATCGACGTGCTAACACTGAAGCTTTCTTT.

The rearrangement joins TRBV21-1 to TRBJ2-7; TRBD1, the table's D call, lacks a check against the DNA. TRBV21-1 is marked as a pseudogene. The CDR3 has 13 amino acids. The DNA for the CDR3 is TGTGCCAGCAGGGGCAGGGGCCCCTACGAGCAGTACTTC. This gives the protein CASRGRGPYEQYF.

Here the CDR3 DNA reads TGCGCCAGCAGCTCGTTTCAGGGAGGAGGCACTGAAGCTTTCTTT. Its protein is CASSSFQGGGTEAFF. The chain is built from TRBV5-1 and TRBJ1-1, with D perhaps matching TRBD1 (5 bases). The CDR3 loop spans 15 amino acids. V lost 3 bases and J lost 4, with 16 bases in between. Germline V gene sequence: CDR1 SGHRS, CDR2 YFSETQ.

About this clone itself: At the DNA level, this CDR3 is encoded by other sequences in the same sample as well. This chain connects TRBV6-5 to TRBJ1-1; D ambiguous. The V end was cut by 0 bases, the J end by 3 bases, with 5 bases between. Germline-derived CDR1 and CDR2 are MNHEY and SVGAGI. The CDR3 sequence is 13 residues long. CDR3 in amino acids: CASSYSSDTEAFF. The CDR3 bases are TGTGCCAGCAGTTACTCAAGCGACACTGAAGCTTTCTTT.

This clone appeared once. The chain has TRBV14 and TRBJ1-6; no clear D gene. The CDR3 runs to 15 residues. Germline-derived CDR1 and CDR2 are SGHDN and FVKESK. V was shortened by 2 bases and J by 7 bases, with 12 bases between the two germline ends. CDR3 DNA sequence: TGTGCCAGCAGCCAAACGGACGGTTCCAATTCACCCCTCCACTTT. The encoded protein is CASSQTDGSNSPLHF.

The gene calls are TRBV5-1 and TRBJ2-1; perhaps TRBD2 as D (7 bases). V was trimmed by 6 bases and J by 2 bases, leaving 21 bases between them. CDR3 size: 17 residues. CDR1 SGHRS and CDR2 YFSETQ come from the germline V gene. The DNA of the CDR3 is TGCGCCAGCATCGCTGGTAGCGGAGGGGGGGCCTACAATGAGCAGTTCTTC. This sequence encodes CASIAGSGGGAYNEQFF.

The chain is built from TRBV19 and TRBJ1-5, with TRBD1 matching 7 bases. The germline gives CDR1 LNHDA, CDR2 SQIVND (reference sequence). The junction had 9 bases not matched to a gene; V was cut back by 3 bases and J by 7 bases. This CDR3 region has 15 residues. The CDR3 loop is CASSITRRGNQPQHF. The CDR3 nucleotides read TGTGCCAGTAGTATCACCCGCAGGGGGAACCAGCCCCAGCATTTT.

The rearrangement uses TRBV28 and TRBJ1-2, with D unresolved. Germline CDR1 reads MDHEN; CDR2 reads SYDVKM. V dropped 6 bases and J dropped 1 base, with 12 bases sitting between them. CDR3 size: 14 residues. CDR3 coding DNA: TGTGCCAGCAGGGGTGGGAGGCTTAACTATGGCTACACCTTC. This gives the protein CASRGGRLNYGYTF.

The CDR3 is CAISDPYSGHSGNTIYF. For the CDR3, the DNA is TGTGCCATCAGTGACCCCTACTCCGGACATTCTGGAAACACCATATATTTT. The chain uses TRBV10-3 and TRBJ1-3; tentative D call: TRBD1 (5 bases). Trimming removed 3 bases at V and 1 base at J, with 16 bases between. The CDR3 is 17 residues long. The germline gives CDR1 ENHRY, CDR2 SYGVKD.

The chain recombines TRBV6-5 with TRBJ1-5; no reliable D call. The germline CDR1 and CDR2 sequences are MNHEY and SVGAGI. V was clipped by 5 bases and J by 0 bases, with 8 bases between them. The CDR3 contains 14 residues. CDR3 sequence reads: CASSTSLSNQPQHF. CDR3 DNA sequence: TGTGCCAGCAGTACAAGCCTTAGCAATCAGCCCCAGCATTTT.

The sample holds a few counts of this clone. The chain combines TRBV3-1 (or the pseudogene TRBV3-2) with TRBJ1-1; perhaps TRBD1 as D (6 bases). CDR1 and CDR2 from the germline V gene are LGHDT and YNNKEL (reference sequence). This CDR3 spans 14 amino acids. Deletions cut 4 bases from V and 2 bases from J, with 11 bases between. The chain's CDR3 is CASSPWGANTEAFF. DNA of the CDR3: TGTGCCAGCAGCCCTTGGGGGGCTAACACTGAAGCTTTCTTT.

The rearrangement links TRBV23-1 to TRBJ2-7; 12 bases map to TRBD2. TRBV23-1 qualifies as an ORF whose function is uncertain. The CDR3 loop spans 17 amino acids. V shed 5 bases, J shed 4 bases, and the junction held 12 bases outside the gene matches. CDR3 amino acids: CASSSSSGRAEGYEQYF. CDR3 bases: TGCGCCAGCAGTTCGTCTAGCGGGAGGGCAGAAGGGTACGAGCAGTACTTC.

V usage is TRBV7-9 and J usage is TRBJ2-3; 10 bases are shared with TRBD2. V lost 5 bases, J lost 2 bases, and 4 bases stayed unmatched. Germline assignment: CDR1 SEHNR and CDR2 FQNEAQ (reference sequence). The CDR3 runs 15 residues. CDR3 region: CASSITSGITDTQYF. The CDR3 region has the DNA TGTGCCAGCAGCATAACTAGCGGGATCACAGATACGCAGTATTTT.

The chain employs TRBV7-6 and TRBJ2-1; the D is unclear. Germline CDR1 reads SGHVS; CDR2 reads FNYEAQ. There are 12 residues in the CDR3. V lost 5 bases and J lost 5, with 7 bases in between. CDR3 DNA: TGTGCCAGCAGCCCTAAAGACAATGAGCAGTTCTTC. Its protein product is CASSPKDNEQFF.

The chain joins TRBV18 to TRBJ2-6; TRBD1 is a possible D gene (5 bases). Looked up from germline, CDR1 is KGHSH and CDR2 is LQKENI. The germline V and J ends were trimmed by 3 bases and 2 bases, with 14 bases remaining between them. The CDR3 is 17 amino acids. The CDR3 is CASSPKTGTAGANVLTF. Written as DNA, the CDR3 is TGTGCCAGCTCACCTAAAACAGGCACTGCTGGGGCCAACGTCCTGACTTTC.

This sequence joins TRBV7-9 and TRBJ2-1; 10 positions match TRBD2. Germline V gene lookup returns CDR1 SEHNR and CDR2 FQNEAQ (reference sequence). V was clipped by 6 bases and J by 10 bases; unmatched bases: 3. The CDR3 is 12 residues long. CDR3 in DNA: TGTGCCAGCAGTCAGGGACTAGCGGAGCAGTTCTTC. Protein product: CASSQGLAEQFF.

This chain connects TRBV6-5 to TRBJ1-2; 7 nucleotides line up with TRBD1. V lost 8 bases and J lost 7; bases outside the gene matches: 13. CDR1 and CDR2 from the germline V gene are MNHEY and SVGAGI. The CDR3 is made up of 14 amino acids. CDR3 region: CASRGGTGARGYTF. CDR3 in DNA: TGTGCCAGCCGAGGGGGCACAGGTGCCCGTGGCTACACCTTC.

The CDR3 spells CASSLASNGQNTEAFF. The CDR3 nucleotides read TGCGCCAGCAGCTTGGCCAGTAACGGACAGAACACTGAAGCTTTCTTT. The chain combines TRBV5-1 with TRBJ1-1, with TRBD1 as a possible D gene (5 bases). The V end lost 0 bases, the J end lost 1 base, and 13 bases lay between the germline ends. This CDR3 contains 16 residues. Per germline, CDR1 SGHRS and CDR2 YFSETQ.

This sequence joins TRBV6-5 and TRBJ2-2; no clear D gene. Germline values: CDR1 MNHEY, CDR2 SVGAGI. The CDR3 totals 12 residues. The V and J ends lost 6 bases and 3 bases respectively, with 5 bases between them. Here the CDR3 reads CASRKYTGELFF. The CDR3 DNA is TGTGCCAGCAGAAAATACACCGGGGAGCTGTTTTTT.

V is TRBV18 and J is TRBJ1-2, with D hard to call. V was pared by 4 bases and J by 1 base, with 10 bases between. Germline V gene sequence: CDR1 KGHSH, CDR2 LQKENI. The CDR3 has 14 residues. The CDR3 sequence is CASSLGSDNYGYTF. The DNA for the CDR3 is TGTGCCAGCTCACTGGGATCCGATAACTATGGCTACACCTTC.

In this sample, this clone turned up once. The rearrangement joins TRBV19 to TRBJ2-5; D may be TRBD1 (6 bases). The germline V gene encodes CDR1 LNHDA and CDR2 SQIVND (reference sequence). There are 15 residues in the CDR3. The ends were cut back, 1 base at V and 7 bases at J, with 16 bases in the middle. The DNA for the CDR3 is TGTGCCAGTAGTATAGGAGCAGGGGTGGGGCGGACCCAGTACTTC. Protein: CASSIGAGVGRTQYF.